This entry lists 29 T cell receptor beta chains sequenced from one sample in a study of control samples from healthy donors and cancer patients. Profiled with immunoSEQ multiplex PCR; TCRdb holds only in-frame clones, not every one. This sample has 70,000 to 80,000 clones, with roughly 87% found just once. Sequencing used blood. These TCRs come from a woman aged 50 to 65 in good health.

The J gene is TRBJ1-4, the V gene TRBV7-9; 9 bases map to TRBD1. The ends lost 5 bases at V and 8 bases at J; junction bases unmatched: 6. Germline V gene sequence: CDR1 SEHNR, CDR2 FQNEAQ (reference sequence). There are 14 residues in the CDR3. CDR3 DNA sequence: TGTGCCAGCAGCGTCGGACAGGGGAACGAAAAACTGTTTTTT. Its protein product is CASSVGQGNEKLFF.

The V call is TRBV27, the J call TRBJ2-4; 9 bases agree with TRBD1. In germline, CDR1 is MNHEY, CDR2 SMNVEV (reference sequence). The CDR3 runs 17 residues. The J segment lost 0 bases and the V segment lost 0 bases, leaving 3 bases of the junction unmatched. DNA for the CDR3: TGTGCCAGCAGTTTATCGGCACAGGGGGCAGCCAAAAACATTCAGTACTTC. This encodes CASSLSAQGAAKNIQYF.

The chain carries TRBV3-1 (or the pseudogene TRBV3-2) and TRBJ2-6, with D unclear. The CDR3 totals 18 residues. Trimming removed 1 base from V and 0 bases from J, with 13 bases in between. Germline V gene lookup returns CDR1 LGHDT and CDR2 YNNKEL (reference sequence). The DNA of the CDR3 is TGTGCCAGCAGCCAAGGTTTTGGGCGTGGCTCTGGGGCCAACGTCCTGACTTTC. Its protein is CASSQGFGRGSGANVLTF.

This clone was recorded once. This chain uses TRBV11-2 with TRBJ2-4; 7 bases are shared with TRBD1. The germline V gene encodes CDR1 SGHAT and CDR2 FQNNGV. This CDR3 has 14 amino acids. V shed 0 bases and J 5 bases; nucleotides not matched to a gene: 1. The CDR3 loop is CASSLERGQNIQYF. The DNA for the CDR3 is TGTGCCAGCAGCTTAGAAAGGGGGCAAAACATTCAGTACTTC.

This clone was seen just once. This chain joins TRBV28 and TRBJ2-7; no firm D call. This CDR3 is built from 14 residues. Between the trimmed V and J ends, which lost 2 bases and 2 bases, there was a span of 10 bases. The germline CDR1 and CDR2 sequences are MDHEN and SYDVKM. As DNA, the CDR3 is TGTGCCAGCAGTTTACGGGCCCAGCCCTACGAGCAGTACTTC. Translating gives CASSLRAQPYEQYF.

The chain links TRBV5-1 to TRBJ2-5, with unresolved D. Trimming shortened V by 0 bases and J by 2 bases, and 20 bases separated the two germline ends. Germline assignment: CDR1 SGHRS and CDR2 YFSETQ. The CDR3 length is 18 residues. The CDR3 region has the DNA TGCGCCAGCAGCTTGGCGACTGACCCCGTCTCCAGACAAGAGACCCAGTACTTC. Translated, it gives CASSLATDPVSRQETQYF.

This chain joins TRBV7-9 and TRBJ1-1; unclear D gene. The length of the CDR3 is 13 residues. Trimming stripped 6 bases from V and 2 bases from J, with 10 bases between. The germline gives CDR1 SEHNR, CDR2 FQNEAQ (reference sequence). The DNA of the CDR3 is TGTGCCAGCAGGATCCACGGAAACACTGAAGCTTTCTTT. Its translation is CASRIHGNTEAFF.

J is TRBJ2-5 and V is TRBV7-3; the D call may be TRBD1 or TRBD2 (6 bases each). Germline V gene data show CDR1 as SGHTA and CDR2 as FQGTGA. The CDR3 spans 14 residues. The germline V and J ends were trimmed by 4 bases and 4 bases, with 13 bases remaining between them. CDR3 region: CASSSSGGIETQYF. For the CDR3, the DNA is TGTGCCAGCAGCTCCTCCGGGGGCATAGAGACCCAGTACTTC.

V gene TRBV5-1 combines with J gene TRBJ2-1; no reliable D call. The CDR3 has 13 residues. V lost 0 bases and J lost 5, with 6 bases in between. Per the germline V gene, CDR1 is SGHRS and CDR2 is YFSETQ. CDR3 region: CASSLVGNNEQFF. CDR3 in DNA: TGCGCCAGCAGCTTGGTGGGGAACAATGAGCAGTTCTTC.

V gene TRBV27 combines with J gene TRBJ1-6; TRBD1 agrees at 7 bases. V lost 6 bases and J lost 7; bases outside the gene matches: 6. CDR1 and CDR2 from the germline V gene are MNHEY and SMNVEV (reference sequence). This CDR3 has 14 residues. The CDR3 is CASRPGQPNSPLHF. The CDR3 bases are TGTGCCAGCAGACCGGGACAGCCGAATTCACCCCTCCACTTT.

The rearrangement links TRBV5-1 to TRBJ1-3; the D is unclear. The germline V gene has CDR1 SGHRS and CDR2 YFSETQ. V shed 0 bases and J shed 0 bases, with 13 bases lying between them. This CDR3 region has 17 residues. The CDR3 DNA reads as TGCGCCAGCAGCTTGGCCCCTGGCAGAAACTCTGGAAACACCATATATTTT. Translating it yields CASSLAPGRNSGNTIYF.

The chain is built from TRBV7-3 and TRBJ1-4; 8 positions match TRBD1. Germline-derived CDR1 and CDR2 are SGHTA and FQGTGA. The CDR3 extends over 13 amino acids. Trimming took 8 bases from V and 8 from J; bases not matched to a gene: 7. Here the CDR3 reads CASSRGQGEKLFF. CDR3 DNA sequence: TGTGCCAGCTCCAGGGGGCAAGGCGAAAAACTGTTTTTT.

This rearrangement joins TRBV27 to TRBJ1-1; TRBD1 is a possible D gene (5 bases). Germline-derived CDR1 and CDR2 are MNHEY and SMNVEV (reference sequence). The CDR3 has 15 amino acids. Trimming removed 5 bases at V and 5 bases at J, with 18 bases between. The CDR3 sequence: CASSPSGGGRTEAFF. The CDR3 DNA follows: TGTGCCAGCAGTCCTAGCGGGGGAGGGAGGACTGAAGCTTTCTTT.

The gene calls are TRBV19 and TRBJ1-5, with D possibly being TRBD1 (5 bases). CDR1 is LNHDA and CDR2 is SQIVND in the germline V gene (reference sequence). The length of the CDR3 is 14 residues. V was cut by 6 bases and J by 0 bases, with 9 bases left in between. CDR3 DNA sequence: TGTGCCAGTAGACAACAGGTTAGCAATCAGCCCCAGCATTTT. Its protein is CASRQQVSNQPQHF. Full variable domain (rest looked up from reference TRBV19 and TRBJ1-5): DGGITQSPKYLFRKEGQNVTLSCEQNLNHDAMYWYRQDPGQGLRLIYYSQIVNDFQKGDIAEGYSVSREKKESFPLTVTSAQKNPTAFYLCASRQQVSNQPQHFGDGTRLSIL.

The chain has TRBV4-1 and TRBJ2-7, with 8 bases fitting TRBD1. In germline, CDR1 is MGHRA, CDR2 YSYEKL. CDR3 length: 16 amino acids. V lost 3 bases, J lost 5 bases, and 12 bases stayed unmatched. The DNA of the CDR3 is TGCGCCAGCAGCCACAAATTTGGAGGACAGGGACACGAGCAGTACTTC. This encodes CASSHKFGGQGHEQYF.

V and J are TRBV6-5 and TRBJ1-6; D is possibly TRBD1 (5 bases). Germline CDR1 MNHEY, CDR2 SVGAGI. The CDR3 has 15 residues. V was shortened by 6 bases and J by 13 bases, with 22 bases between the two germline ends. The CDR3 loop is CASRATGTSLGPLHF. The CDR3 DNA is TGTGCCAGCAGAGCAACCGGGACTTCTCTAGGCCCCCTCCACTTT.

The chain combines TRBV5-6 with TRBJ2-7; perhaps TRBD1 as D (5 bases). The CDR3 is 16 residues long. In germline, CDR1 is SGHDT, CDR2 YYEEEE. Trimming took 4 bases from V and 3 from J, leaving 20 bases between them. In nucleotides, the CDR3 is TGTGCCAGCAGCGACCTCGCAGGGCGCGGTCTCTACGAGCAGTACTTC. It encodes CASSDLAGRGLYEQYF.

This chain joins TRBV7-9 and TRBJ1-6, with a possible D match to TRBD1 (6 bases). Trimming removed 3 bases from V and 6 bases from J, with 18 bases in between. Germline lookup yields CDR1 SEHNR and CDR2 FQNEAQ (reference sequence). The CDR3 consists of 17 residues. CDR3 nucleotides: TGTGCCAGCAGCTTCCCGGGGGGGGCTCCCTCTAATTCACCCCTCCACTTT. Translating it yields CASSFPGGAPSNSPLHF.

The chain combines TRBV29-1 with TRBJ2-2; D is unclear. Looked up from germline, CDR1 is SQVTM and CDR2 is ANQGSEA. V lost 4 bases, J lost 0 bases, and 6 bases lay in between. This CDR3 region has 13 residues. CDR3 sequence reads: CSVARSNTGELFF. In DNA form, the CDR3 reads TGCAGCGTTGCACGCTCGAACACCGGGGAGCTGTTTTTT.

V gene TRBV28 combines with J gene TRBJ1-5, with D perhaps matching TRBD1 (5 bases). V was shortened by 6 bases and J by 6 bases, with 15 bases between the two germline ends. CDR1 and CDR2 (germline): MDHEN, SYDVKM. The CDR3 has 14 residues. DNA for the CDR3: TGTGCCAGCAGCCAGGGTATCGTCGGTCAGCCCCAGCATTTT. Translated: CASSQGIVGQPQHF.

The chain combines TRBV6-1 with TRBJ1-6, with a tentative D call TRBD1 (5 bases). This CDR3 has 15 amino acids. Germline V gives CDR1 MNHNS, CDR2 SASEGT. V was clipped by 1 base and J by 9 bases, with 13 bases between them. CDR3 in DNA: TGTGCCAGCAGTGAAGGATGGGGGGGATCTTCACCCCTCCACTTT. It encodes CASSEGWGGSSPLHF.

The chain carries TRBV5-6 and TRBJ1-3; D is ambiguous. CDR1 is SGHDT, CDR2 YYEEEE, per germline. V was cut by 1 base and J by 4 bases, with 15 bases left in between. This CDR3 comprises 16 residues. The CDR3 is CASSLFLVDPGNTIYF. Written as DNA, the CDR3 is TGTGCCAGCAGCTTGTTTCTTGTAGATCCCGGAAACACCATATATTTT.

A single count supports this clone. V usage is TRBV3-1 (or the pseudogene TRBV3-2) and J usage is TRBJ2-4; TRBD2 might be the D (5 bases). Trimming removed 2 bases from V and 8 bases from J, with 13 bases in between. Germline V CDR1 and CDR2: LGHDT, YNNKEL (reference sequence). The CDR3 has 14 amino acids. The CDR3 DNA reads TGTGCCAGCAGCCAAAGTCAGACCGGGGACATTCAGTACTTC. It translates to CASSQSQTGDIQYF.

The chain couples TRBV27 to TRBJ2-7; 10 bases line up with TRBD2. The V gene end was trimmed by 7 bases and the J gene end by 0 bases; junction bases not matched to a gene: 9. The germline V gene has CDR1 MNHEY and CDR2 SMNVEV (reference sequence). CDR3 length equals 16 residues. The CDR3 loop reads CASTPRTSGNSYEQYF. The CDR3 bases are TGTGCCAGCACCCCCCGGACTAGCGGTAACTCCTACGAGCAGTACTTC.

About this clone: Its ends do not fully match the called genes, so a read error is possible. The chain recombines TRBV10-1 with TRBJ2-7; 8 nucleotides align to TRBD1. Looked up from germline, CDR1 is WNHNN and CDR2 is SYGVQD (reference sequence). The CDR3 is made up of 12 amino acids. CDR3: CASSRRGGQVHF. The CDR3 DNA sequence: TGCGCCAGCAGCCGCAGAGGGGGACAGGTCCACTTC.

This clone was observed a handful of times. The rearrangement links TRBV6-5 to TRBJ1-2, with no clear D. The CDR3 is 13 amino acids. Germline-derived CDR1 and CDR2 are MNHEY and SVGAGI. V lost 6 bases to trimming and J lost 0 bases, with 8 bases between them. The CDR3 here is CASRDTANYGYTF. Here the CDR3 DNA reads TGTGCCAGCAGAGACACGGCTAACTATGGCTACACCTTC.

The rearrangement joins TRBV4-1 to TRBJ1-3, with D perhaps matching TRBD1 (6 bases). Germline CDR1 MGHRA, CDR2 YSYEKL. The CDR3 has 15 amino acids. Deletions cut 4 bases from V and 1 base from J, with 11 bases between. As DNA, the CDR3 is TGCGCCAGCAGCCCCGTAGGGGGTTCTGGAAACACCATATATTTT. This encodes CASSPVGGSGNTIYF.

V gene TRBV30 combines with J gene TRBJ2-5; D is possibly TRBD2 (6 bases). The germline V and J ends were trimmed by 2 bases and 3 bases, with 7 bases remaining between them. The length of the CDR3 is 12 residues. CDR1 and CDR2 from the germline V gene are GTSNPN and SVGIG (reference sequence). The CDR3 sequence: CAWSREKETQYF. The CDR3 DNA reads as TGTGCCTGGAGTCGGGAGAAAGAGACCCAGTACTTC.

CDR3 bases: TGTGCCAGCAGCGCTAAGACAGGGGCAGACTACGAGCAGTACTTC. It yields the protein CASSAKTGADYEQYF. V and J are TRBV4-2 and TRBJ2-7, with 8 nucleotides matching TRBD1. Germline loops: CDR1 LGHNA, CDR2 YNFKEQ. J gave up 3 bases and V 5 bases, and 9 bases lay outside the gene matches. This CDR3 spans 15 amino acids.